Given below is one TCR beta chain in context. As yet, its antigen is unknown. The data derive from a study of radiotherapy plus CTLA-4 blockade in lung cancer. For the study at large: Among enrolled patients, less than 20% responded and around 30% achieved disease control. Whole-study results and caveats: An expansion of tumor-derived TCR clones occurred in blood after radiotherapy plus ipilimumab. According to reports, early shifts in blood T cell clones, alongside interferon-beta, forecast response most accurately.

J was trimmed by 2 bases and V by 3 bases; bases with no gene match: 3. This CDR3 region has 14 residues. Germline-derived CDR1 and CDR2 are SGHRS and YFSETQ. Method: immunoSEQ multiplex PCR; TCRdb's copy keeps in-frame clones and lacks some. The sample has some 87,000 clones, roughly four fifths seen once; the top ten hold 13% to 15%. The rearrangement joins TRBV5-1 to TRBJ2-7, with 9 bases aligning to TRBD1. Material: peripheral blood, obtained from a patient treated with radiotherapy plus ipilimumab. This receptor was obtained from a human donor with non-small cell lung cancer that progressed on radiotherapy plus ipilimumab. The CDR3, as DNA: TGCGCCAGCAGCTCCGGGACAGGGACCTACGAGCAGTACTTC. As protein: CASSSGTGTYEQYF.